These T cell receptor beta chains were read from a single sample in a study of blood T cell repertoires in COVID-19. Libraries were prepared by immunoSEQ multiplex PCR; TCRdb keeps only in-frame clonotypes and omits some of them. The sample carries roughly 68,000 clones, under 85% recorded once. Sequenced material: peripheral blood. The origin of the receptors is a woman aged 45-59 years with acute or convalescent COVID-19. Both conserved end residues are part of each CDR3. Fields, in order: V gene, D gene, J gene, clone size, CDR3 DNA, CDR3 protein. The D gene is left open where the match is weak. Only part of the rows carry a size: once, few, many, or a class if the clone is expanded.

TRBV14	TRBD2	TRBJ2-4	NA	TGTGCCAGCAGCTCACTAGCGGACCTAGCCAAAAACATTCAGTACTTC	CASSSLADLAKNIQYF
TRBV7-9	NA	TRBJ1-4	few	TGTGCCAGCAGCTCTCAGTCAACTAATGAAAAACTGTTTTTT	CASSSQSTNEKLFF
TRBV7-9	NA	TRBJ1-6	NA	TGTGCCAGCAGCCATTGGACAAGCTATAATTCACCCCTCCACTTT	CASSHWTSYNSPLHF
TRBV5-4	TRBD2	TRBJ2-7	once	TGTGCCAGCAGCTCAAGACTAGCGGGGTCCTTCCACGAGCAGTACTTC	CASSSRLAGSFHEQYF
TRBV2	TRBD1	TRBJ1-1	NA	TGTGCCAGCAGGCCTCGACAGGGGAACACTGAAGCTTTCTTT	CASRPRQGNTEAFF
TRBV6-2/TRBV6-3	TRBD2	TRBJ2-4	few	TGTGCCAGCAGTTACTCTTCCGGCCTAGCGGGGCTAGCCAAAAACATTCAGTACTTC	CASSYSSGLAGLAKNIQYF
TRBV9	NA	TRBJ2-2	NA	TGTGCCAGCAGCGAACGGGGTACCGGGGAGCTGTTTTTT	CASSERGTGELFF
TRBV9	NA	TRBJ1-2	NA	TGTGCCAGCAGCCCACAGGTTTCAGCTAACTATGGCTACACCTTC	CASSPQVSANYGYTF
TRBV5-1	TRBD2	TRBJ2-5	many	TGCGCCAGCAGCCTCCGCAATGGACTAGCGGAAGAGACCCAGTACTTC	CASSLRNGLAEETQYF
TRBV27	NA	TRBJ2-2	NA	TGTGCCAGCAGTCAAAACAGGGCCCCCGGGGAGCTGTTTTTT	CASSQNRAPGELFF
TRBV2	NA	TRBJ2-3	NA	TGTGCCAGCAGTGAACAGGCCGGTGGGACAGATACGCAGTATTTT	CASSEQAGGTDTQYF
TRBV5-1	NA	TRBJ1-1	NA	TGCGCCAGCAGCTTGGCATTAATTGACATGAACACTGAAGCTTTCTTT	CASSLALIDMNTEAFF
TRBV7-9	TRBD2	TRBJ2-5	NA	TGTGCCAGCAGCCCACTTAGCGGGGGGGAGACCCAGTACTTC	CASSPLSGGETQYF
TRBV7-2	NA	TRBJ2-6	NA	TGTGCCAGCAGCTTAGGATCACTTTTCTCTGGGGCCAACGTCCTGACTTTC	CASSLGSLFSGANVLTF
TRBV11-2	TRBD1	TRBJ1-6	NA	TGTGCCAGCAGCTCACAGGGGCGTTTTTCACCCCTCCACTTT	CASSSQGRFSPLHF
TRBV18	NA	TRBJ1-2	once	TGTGCCAGCTCACCGGGGTCCGAGGGAACTTGGGGCTACACCTTC	CASSPGSEGTWGYTF
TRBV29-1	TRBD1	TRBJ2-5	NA	TGCAGCGTTGAGCAAGGACAGGGTGTCGGGACCCAGTACTTC	CSVEQGQGVGTQYF
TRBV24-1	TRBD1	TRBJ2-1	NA	TGTGCCACCAGTGAGGACAGGGAGAATGAGCAGTTCTTC	CATSEDRENEQFF
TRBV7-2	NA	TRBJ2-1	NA	TGTGCCAGCAGCTTCCAGGTTGCCACGTTGTCCTACAATGAGCAGTTCTTC	CASSFQVATLSYNEQFF
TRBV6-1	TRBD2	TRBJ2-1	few	TGTGCCAGCCCTGAAGCCCCCCTAGCGGGGGCGGGTGAGCAGTTCTTC	CASPEAPLAGAGEQFF
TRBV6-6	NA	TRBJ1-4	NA	TGTGCCAGCAGTTACCCTATCCGGGGGACTAATGAAAAACTGTTTTTT	CASSYPIRGTNEKLFF
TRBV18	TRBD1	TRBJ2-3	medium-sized	TGTGCCAGCTCACCACCCGGACAGGGATCAGATACGCAGTATTTT	CASSPPGQGSDTQYF
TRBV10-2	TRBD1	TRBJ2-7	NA	TGCGCTGCCGGGACAGGATTCGAGCAGTACTTC	CAAGTGFEQYF
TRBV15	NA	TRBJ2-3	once	TGTGCCACCAGCACCGAGCGGAGATCCACAGATACGCAGTATTTT	CATSTERRSTDTQYF
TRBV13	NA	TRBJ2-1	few	TGTGCCAGCAGATCGAGCGGCCATGAGCAGTTCTTC	CASRSSGHEQFF
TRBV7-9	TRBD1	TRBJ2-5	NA	TGTGCCAGCAGCACGCTCAGGGGGCGCGAGGGGACCCAGTACTTC	CASSTLRGREGTQYF
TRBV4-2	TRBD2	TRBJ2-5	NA	TGTGCCAGCAGCCAAGGACTAGCGGGCGAAGAGACCCAGTACTTC	CASSQGLAGEETQYF
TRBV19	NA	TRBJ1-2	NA	TGTGCCAGCCATCCCGCGTCAGGGCGGGGGGGTGGCTACACCTTC	CASHPASGRGGGYTF
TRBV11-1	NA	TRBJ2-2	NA	TGTGCCAGCAGCTTGAGGGGGTTTGCCGGGGAGCTGTTTTTT	CASSLRGFAGELFF
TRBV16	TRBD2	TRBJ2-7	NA	TGTGCCAGCAGCCTGGGACTAGCGGGACCCTACGAGCAGTACTTC	CASSLGLAGPYEQYF
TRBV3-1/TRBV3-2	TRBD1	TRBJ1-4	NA	TGTGCCAGCAGCCAAGTTGGTAGGGACAGTGAAAAACTGTTTTTT	CASSQVGRDSEKLFF
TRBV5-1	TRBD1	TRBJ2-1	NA	TGCGCCAGCAGCTCCAACCCCCCGGGGACAGGGCACAATGAGCAGTTCTTC	CASSSNPPGTGHNEQFF
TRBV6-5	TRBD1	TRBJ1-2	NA	TGTGCCAGCAGTTACACAACCGGGACAGGGTCAGGTGGCTACACCTTC	CASSYTTGTGSGGYTF
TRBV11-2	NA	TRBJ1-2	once	TGTGCCAGCAGCTTGAGAGATGGCTACACCTTC	CASSLRDGYTF
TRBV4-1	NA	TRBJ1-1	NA	TGCGCCAGCAGCCGTCTCCTGGGGGGGGTCGGCACAGACACTGAAGCTTTCTTT	CASSRLLGGVGTDTEAFF
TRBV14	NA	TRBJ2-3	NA	TGTGCCAGCAGCCATAGTGATACGCAGTATTTT	CASSHSDTQYF
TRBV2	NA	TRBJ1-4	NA	TGTGCCAGCAGGGAGGGAAATGAAAAACTGTTTTTT	CASREGNEKLFF
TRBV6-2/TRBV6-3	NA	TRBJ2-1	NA	TGTGCCAGCAGTTACCGTCGATTGCGGGACTCCTACAATGAGCAGTTCTTC	CASSYRRLRDSYNEQFF
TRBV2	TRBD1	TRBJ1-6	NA	TGTGCCAGCAGTATAGGACAGGGAAAAGAGTCACCCCTCCACTTT	CASSIGQGKESPLHF